This T cell receptor beta chain was sequenced for a study of T-cell reconstitution after alpha-beta-depleted transplantation in children. Unique molecular identifiers were used to barcode this TCRbeta library. In TCRdb, the PCR reads were re-called with MiXCR into one record per CDR3 protein. The sample has hundreds of thousands of distinct CDR3 sequences, roughly 15% seen once. The V and J ends lost 4 bases and 7 bases, in that order; junction bases with no gene match: 5. The CDR3 spans 13 residues. CDR1 is SEHNR and CDR2 is FQNEAQ in the germline V gene (reference sequence). With regard to this clonotype: Its specificity is not known.

Notes on the study in general: By about two months after transplant, alpha-beta T cells reportedly arose from several hundred graft clones that had expanded. In some patients, recipient T cells and intrathymic progenitors surviving conditioning explained high day-60 diversity.

The chain uses TRBV7-9 and TRBJ2-5, with 8 bases matching TRBD1. This material consisted of PBMCs, mostly from graft donor cells, taken 360 days after TCRalphabeta/CD19-depleted stem cell transplant. This sequence originates from a male patient aged 10 to 17 who had a stem cell transplant for acute lymphoblastic leukemia, so the T cells may come from the graft donor. This CDR3 reads CASSYRGTATQYF. CDR3 nucleotides: TGTGCCAGCAGCTACAGGGGGACAGCGACCCAGTACTTC.